These 8 T cell receptor beta chains came from one sample sequenced in a study of T cells in Graves' hyperthyroidism and ophthalmopathy. Researchers took RNA transcripts and amplified the TCR beta CDR3 regions from them. A first-round RT-PCR of the TCR CDR3 used the HTBI primer set. TCRdb analysed the multiplex PCR reads with MiXCR anew, one entry per CDR3 protein. The profile shows around 300,000 distinct CDR3 sequences, around 13% of them singletons. Source material: blood. These receptor sequences come from a woman aged 40 to 55 with Graves' hyperthyroidism.

The V and J genes are TRBV24-1 and TRBJ2-5; D not resolved. Looked up from germline, CDR1 is KGHDR and CDR2 is SFDVKD. This CDR3 contains 13 residues. V gave up 10 bases and J gave up 4 bases, with 15 bases separating them. CDR3 protein: CATVRPPVETQYF. CDR3 coding DNA: TGTGCCACGGTTCGCCCCCCTGTAGAGACCCAGTACTTC.

This clonotype came up many times. The chain is built from TRBV6-2 or TRBV6-3 and TRBJ2-1, with 8 bases identical to TRBD2. The V gene end was trimmed by 3 bases and the J gene end by 10 bases; junction bases not matched to a gene: 8. The CDR3 totals 14 residues. Germline V gene sequence: CDR1 MNHEY, CDR2 SVGEGT. CDR3 nucleotide sequence: TGTGCCAGCAGTTATGGTAGCGGGATTCACGAGCAGTTCTTC. Protein: CASSYGSGIHEQFF.

This clonotype was found a few times. Compared with germline, one end of the junction differs, possibly owing to a read error. The chain joins TRBV6-1 to TRBJ2-1; D is possibly TRBD1 (6 bases). CDR1 is MNHNS and CDR2 is SASEGT in the germline V gene. CDR3 length: 14 residues. Here the CDR3 DNA reads TGTGCCAGCCGTGAAGAAGGGGGAGTCGGTGAGCAGTTCTTC. It yields the protein CASREEGGVGEQFF.

J is TRBJ2-2 and V is TRBV29-1; D possibly matches TRBD1 or TRBD2 (5 bases each). Germline V CDR1 and CDR2: SQVTM, ANQGSEA. V dropped 4 bases and J dropped 5 bases, with 14 bases sitting between them. The CDR3 runs to 14 residues. The CDR3: CSVAWGSGTGELFF. As DNA, the CDR3 is TGCAGCGTTGCTTGGGGGAGTGGGACCGGGGAGCTGTTTTTT.

This clonotype has ten or more counts. This chain joins TRBV28 and TRBJ2-3, with 11 bases fitting TRBD2. The CDR3 is 16 amino acids. CDR1 and CDR2 (germline): MDHEN, SYDVKM. V dropped 5 bases and J dropped 4; count of bases not matched to a gene: 8. In nucleotides, the CDR3 is TGTGCCAGCAGTACACTAGCGGGAGAGAGGGCAGATACGCAGTATTTT. Its protein product is CASSTLAGERADTQYF.

V usage is TRBV12-3 or TRBV12-4 and J usage is TRBJ2-7; D may be TRBD1 (5 bases). The V gene lost 3 bases and the J gene lost 6 bases, with 18 bases spanning the gap. This CDR3 contains 15 residues. CDR3 nucleotides: TGTGCCAGCAGTTTCCGGCTCCAAAGACAGAGCGAGCAGTACTTC. Its protein product is CASSFRLQRQSEQYF.

This clonotype was picked up many times. The chain has TRBV29-1 and TRBJ2-7; D remains ambiguous. This CDR3 contains 12 residues. The germline V and J ends were trimmed by 1 base and 3 bases, with 7 bases remaining between them. Germline CDR1 SQVTM, CDR2 ANQGSEA. DNA for the CDR3: TGCAGCGTTGAAGTACATAGCTACGAGCAGTACTTC. Translated, it gives CSVEVHSYEQYF.

This clonotype was seen repeatedly, ten times or more. Here the CDR3 reads CATAPDRVGTEAFF. For the CDR3, the DNA is TGTGCCACCGCTCCGGACAGGGTGGGGACTGAAGCTTTCTTT. This chain joins TRBV2 and TRBJ1-1; 8 bases are a match to TRBD1. The ends lost 10 bases at V and 5 bases at J; junction bases unmatched: 12. This CDR3 contains 14 residues. Germline loops: CDR1 SNHLY, CDR2 FYNNEI.